These T cell receptor beta chains were read from a single sample in a study of T cells in Graves' hyperthyroidism and ophthalmopathy. Each CDR3 protein gets one entry after TCRdb re-called the multiplex PCR reads with MiXCR. The sample holds about 380,000 distinct CDR3 sequences, less than 15% seen once. Sequencing was done on a sample of blood. These receptors were collected from a man aged 30 to 45 with Graves' hyperthyroidism that later progressed to Graves' ophthalmopathy. The CDR3 runs from the conserved cysteine through the conserved F or W.

TRBJ1-3	TRBV3-1	16	CASSANGANTRNTIYF
TRBJ1-6	TRBV6-1	14	CASTEGQGCSPLHF
TRBJ1-1	TRBV2	14	CASSGWRLDTEAFF
TRBJ2-7	TRBV5-4	15	CASSSTGTGEHEQYF
TRBJ1-5	TRBV7-9	14	CASSFGGVSQPQHF
TRBJ1-5	TRBV14	17	CASSQDGGQDGNQPQHF
TRBJ2-1	TRBV9	14	CASSVPGQSNEQFF
TRBJ1-3	TRBV29-1	17	CSVAPGQGLSSGNTIYF
TRBJ2-5	TRBV18	18	CASSPRDSGGHKGETQYF
TRBJ1-2	TRBV20-1	15	CSARAITGIYYGYTF